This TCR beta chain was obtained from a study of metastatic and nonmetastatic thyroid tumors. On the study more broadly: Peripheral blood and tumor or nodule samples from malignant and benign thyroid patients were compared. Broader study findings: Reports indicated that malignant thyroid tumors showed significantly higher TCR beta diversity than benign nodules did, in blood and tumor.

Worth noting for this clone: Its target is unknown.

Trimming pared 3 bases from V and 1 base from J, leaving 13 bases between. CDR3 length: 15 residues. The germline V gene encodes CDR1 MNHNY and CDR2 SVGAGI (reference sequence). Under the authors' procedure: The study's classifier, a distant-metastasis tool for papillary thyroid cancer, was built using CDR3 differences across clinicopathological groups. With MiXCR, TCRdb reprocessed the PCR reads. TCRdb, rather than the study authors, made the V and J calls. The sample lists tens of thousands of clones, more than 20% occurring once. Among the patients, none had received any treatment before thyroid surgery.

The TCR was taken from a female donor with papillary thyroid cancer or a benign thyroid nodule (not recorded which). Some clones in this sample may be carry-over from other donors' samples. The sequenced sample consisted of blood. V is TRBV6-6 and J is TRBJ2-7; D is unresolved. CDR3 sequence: CASSYSRSYSYEQYF. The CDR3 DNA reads TGTGCCAGCAGTTATTCCCGGTCTTATTCCTACGAGCAGTACTTC.